This T cell receptor (beta chain) was sequenced in a study of identical twins. Addition of a universal primer site occurred through template switching, and cDNA carried unique molecular identifiers. Via MiXCR, TCRdb re-called the 5' RACE reads, giving one row per CDR3 protein. The sample lists about 340,000 distinct CDR3 sequences, 8.5% to 10% occurring once. Germline V gene sequence: CDR1 SGHRS, CDR2 YFSETQ. CDR3 length equals 16 residues. Deletions cut 0 bases from V and 8 bases from J, with 18 bases between. This clonotype was counted ten times or more. The clonotype comes from a woman aged 50 to 60 in good health. The sequencing input was naive T cells sorted from blood. The gene calls are TRBV5-1 and TRBJ2-1; D gene uncertain. CDR3 amino acids: CASSLALTRPVDEQFF. The CDR3 DNA reads TGCGCCAGCAGCTTGGCCCTGACTCGGCCGGTGGATGAGCAGTTCTTC.